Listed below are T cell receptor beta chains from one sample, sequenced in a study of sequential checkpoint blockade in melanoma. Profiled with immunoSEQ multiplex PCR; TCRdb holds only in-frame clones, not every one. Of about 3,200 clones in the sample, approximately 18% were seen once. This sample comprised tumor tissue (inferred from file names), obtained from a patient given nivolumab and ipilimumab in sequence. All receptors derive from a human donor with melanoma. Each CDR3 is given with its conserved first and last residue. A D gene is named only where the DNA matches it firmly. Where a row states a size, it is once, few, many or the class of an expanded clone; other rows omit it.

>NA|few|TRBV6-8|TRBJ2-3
TGTGCCAGCAGTGTCGGGCGGATCACAGATACGCAGTATTTT
CASSVGRITDTQYF
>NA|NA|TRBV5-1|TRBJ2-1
TGCGCCAGTTTGGAGGGGGAGAGCTCCTACAATGAGCAGTTCTTC
CASLEGESSYNEQFF
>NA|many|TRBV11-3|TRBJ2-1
TGTGCCAGCAGCTTAACGACCCTGGACAATGAGCAGTTCTTC
CASSLTTLDNEQFF
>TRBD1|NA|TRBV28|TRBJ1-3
TGTGCCAGCAGTTTGGGACAGGGTATTAACACCATATATTTT
CASSLGQGINTIYF
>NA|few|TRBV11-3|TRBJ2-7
TGTGCCAGCAGCTCGGGGTGGGGCACACCGTCCTACGAGCAGTACTTC
CASSSGWGTPSYEQYF
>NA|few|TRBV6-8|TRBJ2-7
TGTGCCAGCAGCGGAGTCGACTACGAGCAGTACTTC
CASSGVDYEQYF
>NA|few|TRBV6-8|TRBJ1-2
TGTGCCAGCAGTCGAGCGCCTCAGGGCTATGGCTACACCTTC
CASSRAPQGYGYTF
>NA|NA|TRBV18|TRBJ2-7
TGTGCCAGCTCCCCGAAGGACGGACTTCAGGAGCAGTACTTC
CASSPKDGLQEQYF
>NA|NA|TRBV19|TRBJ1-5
TGTGCCAGTAGTGGATTAGCGGGGATTCATCAGCCCCAGCATTTT
CASSGLAGIHQPQHF
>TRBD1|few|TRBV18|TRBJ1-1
TGTGCCAGCTCACCGAATACGGGACAGGGCATGAACACTGAAGCTTTCTTT
CASSPNTGQGMNTEAFF
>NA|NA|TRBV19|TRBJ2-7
TGTGCCAGTAGTATCCTCCCGGTACCAGCCCCCTACGAGCAGTACTTC
CASSILPVPAPYEQYF
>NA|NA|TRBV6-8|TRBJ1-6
TGTGCCAGCAGTTCGACAGTTAGGAGCTCCTATAATTCACCCCTCCACTTT
CASSSTVRSSYNSPLHF
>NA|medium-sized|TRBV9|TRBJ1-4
TGTGCCAGCAGCGTGGCAGAACCTAATGAAAAACTGTTTTTT
CASSVAEPNEKLFF
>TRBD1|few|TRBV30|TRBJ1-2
TGTGCCTGGAGTCAGGACAGGGGAGGCTACACCTTC
CAWSQDRGGYTF
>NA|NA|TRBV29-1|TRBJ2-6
TGCAGCGTTGAGGCAGGCTCTGGGGCCAACGTCCTGACTTTC
CSVEAGSGANVLTF
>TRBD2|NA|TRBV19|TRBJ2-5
TGTGCCAGTAGTATGCCCCTCGGGGGGGAGACCCAGTACTTC
CASSMPLGGETQYF
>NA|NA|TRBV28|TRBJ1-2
TGTGCCAGCAGTTCCGGTTGGGTTACGGGGGCTAACTATGGCTACACCTTC
CASSSGWVTGANYGYTF
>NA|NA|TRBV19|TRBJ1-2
TGTGCCAGTAAGGCAGGAACCTTCTATGGCTACACCTTC
CASKAGTFYGYTF
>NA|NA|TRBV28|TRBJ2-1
TGTGCCAGCAGAACTGTGGGGGCGCATAGGTCCTACAATGAGCAGTTCTTC
CASRTVGAHRSYNEQFF
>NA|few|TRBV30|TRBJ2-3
TGTGCCTGGAGTGTACAAGGACTCCAGGATTTT
CAWSVQGLQDF
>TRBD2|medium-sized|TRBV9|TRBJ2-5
TGTGCCAGCAGCGCCAGCGGGGGATATCAAGAGACCCAGTACTTC
CASSASGGYQETQYF
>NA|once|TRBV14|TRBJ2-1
TGTGCCAGCAGCCAAGGGGGGGCGGGAGTCAATGAGCAGTTCTTC
CASSQGGAGVNEQFF
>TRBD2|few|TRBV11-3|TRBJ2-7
TGTGCCAGCAGCTACCTGGCGGGAGGGTCCTACGAGCAGTACTTC
CASSYLAGGSYEQYF
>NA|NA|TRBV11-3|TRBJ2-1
TGTGCCAGCAGCTCCCCTCTGGTCGAGTATGAGCAGTTCTTC
CASSSPLVEYEQFF
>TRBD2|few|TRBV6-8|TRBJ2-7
TGTGCCAGCAAGTCGAGGGGAGGGGTCCCCTACGAGCAGTACTTC
CASKSRGGVPYEQYF
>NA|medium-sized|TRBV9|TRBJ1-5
TGTGCCAGCAGCAACTCTATAAGCAATCAGCCCCAGCATTTT
CASSNSISNQPQHF
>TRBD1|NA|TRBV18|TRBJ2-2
TGTGCCAGCTCACCTTCAGACAGGGGACGAACCGGGGAGCTGTTTTTT
CASSPSDRGRTGELFF
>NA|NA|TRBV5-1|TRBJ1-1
TGCGCCAGCAGCCACGGGACATCTGTGAACACTGAAGCTTTCTTT
CASSHGTSVNTEAFF
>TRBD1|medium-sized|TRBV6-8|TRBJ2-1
TGTGCCAGCAGTGTCTCCGGGACAGGGGGCAATGAGCAGTTCTTC
CASSVSGTGGNEQFF
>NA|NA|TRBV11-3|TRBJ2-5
TGTGCCAGCAGCTTAAGTCCTGGGGGGGGCGCTCACCAAGAGACCCAGTACTTC
CASSLSPGGGAHQETQYF
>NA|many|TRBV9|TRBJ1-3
TGTGCCAGCAGCGTAGTTGAGGGGGCTGGAAACACCATATATTTT
CASSVVEGAGNTIYF
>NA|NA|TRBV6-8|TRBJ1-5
TGTGCCAGCACGACGGGTTGGGATCAGCCCCAGCATTTT
CASTTGWDQPQHF
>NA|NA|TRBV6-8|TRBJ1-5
TGTGCCAGCAGTTACTCGACCTCAGGGAATCAGCCCCAGCATTTT
CASSYSTSGNQPQHF
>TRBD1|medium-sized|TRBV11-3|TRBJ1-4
TGTGCCAGCAGCTTAGGCCGCGGACAGGGAATTAATGAAAAACTGTTTTTT
CASSLGRGQGINEKLFF
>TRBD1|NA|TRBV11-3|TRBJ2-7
TGTGCCAGCAGCTTCCTGACAGGGGAGGTGGGCGAGCAGTACTTC
CASSFLTGEVGEQYF
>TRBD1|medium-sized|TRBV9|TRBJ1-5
TGTGCCAGCAGCTCGACAGGGAATAGCAATCAGCCCCAGCATTTT
CASSSTGNSNQPQHF
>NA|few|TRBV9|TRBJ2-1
TGTGCCAGCAGCGTAGGAGGGTCAACCTACAATGAGCAGTTCTTC
CASSVGGSTYNEQFF
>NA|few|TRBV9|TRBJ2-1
TGTGCCAGCACTATAAGCTCCTACAATGAGCAGTTCTTC
CASTISSYNEQFF
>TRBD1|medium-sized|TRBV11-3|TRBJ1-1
TGTGCCAGCAGCTCACTCAGGGGGCGCGAAGGTGCTTTCTTT
CASSSLRGREGAFF
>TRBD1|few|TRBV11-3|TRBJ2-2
TGTGCCAGCAGCAGAGGACAGGGGTCGGGGGAGCTGTTTTTT
CASSRGQGSGELFF
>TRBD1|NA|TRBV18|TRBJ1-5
TGTGCCAGCTCCCTGGGACAGGGGGGAAATCAGCCCCAGCATTTT
CASSLGQGGNQPQHF
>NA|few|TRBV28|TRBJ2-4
TGTGCCAGCAGTTTAATGCGAGTAGCCAAAAACATTCAGTACTTC
CASSLMRVAKNIQYF
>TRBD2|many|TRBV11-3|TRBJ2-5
TGTGCCAGCAGCTCCAAACTTCTAGCGGGACAAGAGACCCAGTACTTC
CASSSKLLAGQETQYF
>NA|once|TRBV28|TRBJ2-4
TGTGCCAGCAGGTCGCCTGGGGGGAGGGCCAAAAACATTCAGTACTTC
CASRSPGGRAKNIQYF
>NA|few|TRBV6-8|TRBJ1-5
TGTGCCAGCAGTTTAGACAACCAATATAGCAATCAGCCCCAGCATTTT
CASSLDNQYSNQPQHF
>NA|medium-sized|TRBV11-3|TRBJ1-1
TGTGCCAGCAGTCCCGGAGTGGGATCAATCCGTAGGAACACTGAAGCTTTCTTT
CASSPGVGSIRRNTEAFF
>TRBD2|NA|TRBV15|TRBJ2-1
TGTGCCACCAGCAGGACTAGCGGGGGGGCCTACAATGAGCAGTTCTTC
CATSRTSGGAYNEQFF
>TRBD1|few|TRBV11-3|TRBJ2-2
TGTGCCAGCAGACCTACAGGGGGCAACACCGGGGAGCTGTTTTTT
CASRPTGGNTGELFF
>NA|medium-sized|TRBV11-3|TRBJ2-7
TGTGCCAGCAGCTCCCAATTGACCCGAAACTCCTACGAGCAGTACTTC
CASSSQLTRNSYEQYF
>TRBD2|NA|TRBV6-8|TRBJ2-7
TGTGCCAGCAGTCGCCAGAGAAAATATACGGGACTAGCGGGAGGGCCGGGCGAGCAGTACTTC
CASSRQRKYTGLAGGPGEQYF
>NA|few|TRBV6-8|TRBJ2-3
TGTGCCAGCAGTCCCCCACCTCAGTACCGATACACAGATACGCAGTATTTT
CASSPPPQYRYTDTQYF
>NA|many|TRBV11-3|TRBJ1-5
TGTGCCAGCAGGGAAGAAGGGTCGAGCAATCAGCCCCAGCATTTT
CASREEGSSNQPQHF
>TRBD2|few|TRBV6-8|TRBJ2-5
TGTGCCAGCAGTGATACAGCGGGAGGGCCGGAGACCCAGTACTTC
CASSDTAGGPETQYF
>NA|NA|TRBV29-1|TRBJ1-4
TGCAGCGTTGGGGGGGCAACTAATGAAAAACTGTTTTTT
CSVGGATNEKLFF